These 18 T cell receptor beta chains were all obtained from the same sample, sequenced in a study of T cell changes during pregnancy in multiple sclerosis (dated by TCRdb to about 2019). Library creation used the immunoSEQ multiplex PCR assay. In its TCRdb copy, this immuneACCESS table keeps in-frame sequences only and misses some clones. Where compared with another copy, unresolved V genes explain less than half of these, and the others have no known cause. This sample is represented by 30,000 to 35,000 clones; 85% to 90% of them were singletons. The ten most abundant clones make up roughly 0.56% of the sample. The sequenced sample was CD4+ T cells from peripheral blood mononuclear cells, obtained in the third trimester of pregnancy. The receptors here all came from a female donor in good health, enrolled as a control in a pregnancy study.

This CDR3 reads CASSLKRGLYTDTQYF. The DNA of the CDR3 is TGTGCCAGCAGCTTAAAAAGGGGCCTTTACACAGATACGCAGTATTTT. The V and J genes are TRBV7-2 and TRBJ2-3, with D possibly being TRBD1 (5 bases). The CDR3 totals 16 residues. The germline V and J ends were trimmed by 2 bases and 2 bases, with 14 bases remaining between them. Germline CDR1 reads SGHTA; CDR2 reads FQGNSA.

This clone is a singleton in its sample. This chain uses TRBV2 with TRBJ2-7; 8 nucleotides agree with TRBD2. The CDR3 totals 15 residues. Trimming cost V 4 bases and J 2 bases; bases outside gene matches: 7. CDR1 SNHLY and CDR2 FYNNEI come from the germline V gene. The CDR3 sequence is CASSAQRGPTYEQYF. DNA of the CDR3: TGTGCCAGCAGTGCTCAGCGGGGGCCAACCTACGAGCAGTACTTC.

The chain carries TRBV6-1 and TRBJ2-2, with TRBD2 matching over 7 bases. The V and J ends lost 2 bases and 6 bases, in that order; junction bases with no gene match: 3. The CDR3 contains 14 residues. From germline, CDR1 is MNHNS and CDR2 SASEGT. The CDR3, as DNA: TGTGCCAGCAGTGAATGGGAGGGCTCCGGGGAGCTGTTTTTT. The encoded protein is CASSEWEGSGELFF.

This clone was seen just once. J is TRBJ2-1 and V is TRBV5-1; perhaps TRBD2 as D (6 bases). Trimming cost V 3 bases and J 0 bases, with 10 bases left between them. Germline V gene data show CDR1 as SGHRS and CDR2 as YFSETQ. The CDR3 is made up of 15 amino acids. The chain's CDR3 is CASSYSGSSYNEQFF. The CDR3 DNA reads TGCGCCAGCAGCTATAGCGGAAGCTCCTACAATGAGCAGTTCTTC.

V usage is TRBV19 and J usage is TRBJ2-1; 7 nucleotides align to TRBD2. Germline V gives CDR1 LNHDA, CDR2 SQIVND (reference sequence). Unmatched junction bases numbered 9, after V lost 5 bases and J lost 2 bases. The CDR3 totals 16 residues. CDR3 protein: CASSETSRFPYNEQFF. The CDR3 DNA reads TGTGCCAGTAGTGAGACTAGCCGATTCCCCTACAATGAGCAGTTCTTC.

The rearrangement uses TRBV6-6 and TRBJ1-5; 9 bases map to TRBD1. This CDR3 is 14 amino acids long. CDR1 is MNHNY, CDR2 SVGAGI, per germline (reference sequence). The junction had 6 bases not matched to a gene; V was cut back by 5 bases and J by 7 bases. In nucleotides, the CDR3 is TGTGCCAGCAGTCAGGGACAGGGATGGCAGCCCCAGCATTTT. This encodes CASSQGQGWQPQHF.

V gene TRBV5-6 combines with J gene TRBJ1-1, with 7 nucleotides matching TRBD1. The CDR3 has 15 amino acids. The V gene end was trimmed by 0 bases and the J gene end by 1 base; junction bases not matched to a gene: 3. Per the germline V gene, CDR1 is SGHDT and CDR2 is YYEEEE. CDR3 sequence: CASSLARGWNTEAFF. CDR3 nucleotide sequence: TGTGCCAGCAGCTTGGCCAGGGGGTGGAACACTGAAGCTTTCTTT.

The CDR3 here is CASSKPGERGHNEQFF. CDR3 DNA sequence: TGTGCCAGCAGCAAACCGGGCGAGCGGGGCCACAATGAGCAGTTCTTC. V is TRBV21-1 and J is TRBJ2-1; no check of the table's D call, TRBD2, against the DNA was made. TRBV21-1 is labeled a pseudogene. CDR3 size: 16 residues.

This clone occurred once. The V and J genes are TRBV5-4 and TRBJ2-7, with 8 bases fitting TRBD2. CDR3 length: 14 amino acids. V shed 4 bases, J shed 4 bases, and the junction held 7 bases outside the gene matches. Germline CDR1 reads SGHNT; CDR2 reads YYREEE (reference sequence). The CDR3 DNA follows: TGTGCCAGCAGCCCGGGGGGCGGGGGGTACGAGCAGTACTTC. This sequence encodes CASSPGGGGYEQYF.

The chain is built from TRBV13 and TRBJ2-2; 8 nucleotides align to TRBD1. V trimming: 8 bases; J trimming: 3 bases; junction bases outside the gene matches: 5. Germline V gene lookup returns CDR1 PRHDT and CDR2 FYEKMQ (reference sequence). The CDR3 runs 14 residues. As DNA, the CDR3 is TGTGCCAGCCACCGGACAGGGTACACCGGGGAGCTGTTTTTT. Protein sequence: CASHRTGYTGELFF.

The chain is built from TRBV6-5 and TRBJ2-7; 14 nucleotides match TRBD2. Germline trimming cut 6 bases from V and 3 bases from J; bases unmatched to any gene: 4. CDR1 is MNHEY and CDR2 is SVGAGI in the germline V gene. The CDR3 loop spans 15 amino acids. CDR3 in DNA: TGTGCCAGCAGAGGGACTAGCGGGAGCTACTACGAGCAGTACTTC. It encodes CASRGTSGSYYEQYF.

The rearrangement joins TRBV9 to TRBJ2-2, with 11 bases that match TRBD2. This CDR3 region has 17 residues. The V segment lost 4 bases and the J segment 6 bases; nucleotides outside the gene matches: 11. From germline, CDR1 is SGDLS and CDR2 YYNGEE. CDR3 nucleotide sequence: TGTGCCAGCAGCTCCGATAGCGGGAGGGGGTCTCCCGGGGAGCTGTTTTTT. Translated, it gives CASSSDSGRGSPGELFF.

The chain is built from TRBV6-1 and TRBJ2-7; 7 positions agree with TRBD2. Germline CDR1 MNHNS, CDR2 SASEGT. This CDR3 comprises 15 residues. Germline trimming cut 2 bases from V and 0 bases from J; bases unmatched to any gene: 4. The CDR3 sequence is CASSESLAVSYEQYF. CDR3 bases: TGTGCCAGCAGTGAAAGCCTAGCGGTCTCCTACGAGCAGTACTTC.

This chain uses TRBV7-6 with TRBJ1-1; TRBD1 might be the D (6 bases). This CDR3 has 15 amino acids. Between the trimmed V and J ends, which lost 1 base and 1 base, there was a span of 10 bases. Germline loops: CDR1 SGHVS, CDR2 FNYEAQ. The CDR3 sequence: CASSLVGGANTEAFF. The DNA for the CDR3 is TGTGCCAGCAGCTTAGTGGGGGGGGCGAACACTGAAGCTTTCTTT.

The chain employs TRBV6-5 and TRBJ2-5, with D perhaps matching TRBD2 (6 bases). The V end lost 6 bases, the J end lost 3 bases, and 14 bases lay between the germline ends. This CDR3 contains 14 residues. Per the germline V gene, CDR1 is MNHEY and CDR2 is SVGAGI. The CDR3 DNA follows: TGTGCCAGCAGAAGTGGCGGGGAAAAAGAGACCCAGTACTTC. This encodes CASRSGGEKETQYF.

The V call is TRBV5-4, the J call TRBJ1-4; D gene uncertain. Germline V gene sequence: CDR1 SGHNT, CDR2 YYREEE (reference sequence). Between the trimmed V and J ends, which lost 4 bases and 8 bases, there was a span of 15 bases. CDR3 length equals 14 residues. CDR3 in DNA: TGTGCCAGCAGCCCCAGAGAGGATAGAGAAAAACTGTTTTTT. Protein: CASSPREDREKLFF. The full variable domain, with the rest looked up from reference TRBV5-4 and TRBJ1-4, is ETGVTQSPTHLIKTRGQQVTLRCSSQSGHNTVSWYQQALGQGPQFIFQYYREEENGRGNFPPRFSGLQFPNYSSELNVNALELDDSALYLCASSPREDREKLFFGSGTQLSVL.

This chain uses TRBV6-1 with TRBJ2-1; 12 bases align to TRBD2. The V and J ends lost 7 bases and 7 bases, in that order; junction bases with no gene match: 5. CDR3 length: 14 residues. CDR1 and CDR2 from the germline V gene are MNHNS and SASEGT. The CDR3 protein is CASTPTSGRNEQFF. In nucleotides, the CDR3 is TGTGCCAGCACCCCGACTAGCGGGAGAAATGAGCAGTTCTTC.

This clone has just one count. A junction end diverges from the germline sequence, so it may reflect a read error. V usage is TRBV7-7 and J usage is TRBJ2-2; 9 nucleotides match TRBD2. This CDR3 has 16 amino acids. Germline CDR1 is SSHAT and CDR2 is FNYEAQ (reference sequence). The CDR3 DNA reads as TGTGCTAGCAGCTTAGGGGCTAGCGGGGCCGCCGGGGAGCTGTTTTTT. Translating it yields CASSLGASGAAGELFF.